These 32 T cell receptor beta chains came from one sample sequenced in a study of T cells in Graves' hyperthyroidism and ophthalmopathy. RNA transcripts served as the template for amplifying TCR beta CDR3 regions. HTBI primers were used for first-round RT-PCR of the TCR CDR3. In TCRdb, the multiplex PCR reads were re-called with MiXCR into one record per CDR3 protein. The data contain about 360,000 distinct CDR3 sequences, about 13% of them singletons. The sample comprised blood. These receptors were obtained from a woman aged 18-29 years with Graves' hyperthyroidism.

At least ten counts were recorded for this clonotype. The chain links TRBV3-1 to TRBJ1-6; D unclear. The germline V gene encodes CDR1 LGHDT and CDR2 YNNKEL (reference sequence). Between the trimmed V and J ends, which lost 8 bases and 7 bases, there was a span of 12 bases. This CDR3 contains 13 residues. The CDR3 sequence is CASERAGNSPLHF. CDR3 DNA sequence: TGTGCCAGCGAGAGGGCAGGAAATTCACCCCTCCACTTT.

This chain connects TRBV10-2 to TRBJ2-3, with 7 positions matching TRBD2. Germline V CDR1 and CDR2: WSHSY, SAAADI. This CDR3 has 16 amino acids. V shed 0 bases, J shed 7 bases, and the junction held 10 bases outside the gene matches. CDR3 residues: CASSESPSGIPHTQYF. CDR3 sequence (DNA): TGCGCCAGCAGTGAGTCGCCTAGCGGTATTCCGCATACGCAGTATTTT.

The table lists this clonotype with many counts. The chain carries TRBV7-9 and TRBJ1-4, with D uncertain. The ends were cut back, 7 bases at V and 3 bases at J, with 6 bases in the middle. The CDR3 is 12 residues long. Germline CDR1 is SEHNR and CDR2 is FQNEAQ (reference sequence). The CDR3 is CASNTPNEKLFF. The CDR3 DNA sequence: TGTGCCAGCAACACGCCTAATGAAAAACTGTTTTTT. Full variable domain (missing parts from reference TRBV7-9 and TRBJ1-4): DTGVSQNPRHKITKRGQNVTFRCDPISEHNRLYWYRQTLGQGPEFLTYFQNEAQLEKSRLLSDRFSAERPKGSFSTLEIQRTEQGDSAMYLCASNTPNEKLFFGSGTQLSVL.

This chain uses TRBV4-2 with TRBJ2-5, with D tentatively TRBD2 (6 bases). Germline lookup yields CDR1 LGHNA and CDR2 YNFKEQ. V was pared by 0 bases and J by 5 bases, with 16 bases between. This CDR3 has 16 residues. The CDR3 DNA reads TGTGCCAGCAGCCAAGAGACCGGGACTCAAGGGGAGACCCAGTACTTC. Translated: CASSQETGTQGETQYF.

This clonotype was picked up many times. The chain uses TRBV29-1 and TRBJ1-2; tentative D call: TRBD1 (5 bases). V lost 6 bases, J lost 10 bases, and 12 bases lay in between. The CDR3 runs 10 residues. CDR1 is SQVTM, CDR2 ANQGSEA, per germline. The CDR3 bases are TGCAGCGTGGGGGACGGAATCTACACCTTC. This encodes CSVGDGIYTF. Filled out from reference TRBV29-1 and TRBJ1-2, the complete variable domain reads SAVISQKPSRDICQRGTSLTIQCQVDSQVTMMFWYRQQPGQSLTLIATANQGSEATYESGFVIDKFPISRPNLTFSTLTVSNMSPEDSSIYLCSVGDGIYTFGSGTRLTVV.

This clonotype was seen ten or more times. The chain has TRBV30 and TRBJ1-2, with D perhaps matching TRBD1 (6 bases). The CDR3 is 14 amino acids. V lost 4 bases to trimming and J lost 8 bases, with 20 bases between them. The germline V gene encodes CDR1 GTSNPN and CDR2 SVGIG (reference sequence). CDR3 loop: CAWTRRGGGNGYTF. The CDR3 DNA reads TGTGCCTGGACCCGAAGGGGAGGGGGAAACGGCTACACCTTC.

The V gene is TRBV5-6, the J gene TRBJ1-3; D might be TRBD1 (5 bases). Trimming removed 1 base from V and 1 base from J, with 12 bases in between. From germline, CDR1 is SGHDT and CDR2 YYEEEE. This CDR3 region has 16 residues. This CDR3 reads CASSLWARVSGNTIYF. CDR3 DNA: TGTGCCAGCAGCTTGTGGGCCAGGGTATCTGGAAACACCATATATTTT.

Only a few counts were recorded for this clonotype. The chain employs TRBV25-1 and TRBJ2-7, with TRBD1 matching over 8 bases. The germline gives CDR1 MGHDK, CDR2 SYGVNS. J gave up 1 base and V 2 bases, and 4 bases lay outside the gene matches. The CDR3 spans 15 residues. CDR3 loop: CASSELGTGSYEQYF. The CDR3 DNA sequence: TGTGCCAGCAGTGAACTCGGGACAGGTTCCTACGAGCAGTACTTC.

With respect to this clonotype: Since a much larger clone is just one base distant, this may be a read error. This sequence joins TRBV28 and TRBJ2-4, with 9 bases identical to TRBD2. This CDR3 region has 15 residues. The germline CDR1 and CDR2 sequences are MDHEN and SYDVKM. In DNA form, the CDR3 reads TGTGCCAGCAGTCTATGGCGGGAGGGGAGAAACATGCAGTACTTC. Protein product: CASSLWREGRNMQYF.

In this sample, this clonotype turned up a few times. The J gene is TRBJ1-5, the V gene TRBV4-1, with D tentatively TRBD1 (5 bases). This CDR3 is built from 16 residues. V lost 1 base and J 0 bases, leaving 10 bases between the germline ends. Germline values: CDR1 MGHRA, CDR2 YSYEKL. CDR3 nucleotide sequence: TGCGCCAGCAGCCAAGGCAGGGTGGGTAGCAATCAGCCCCAGCATTTT. Protein sequence: CASSQGRVGSNQPQHF.

As regards this clonotype: A much larger clone is a single base away; this may be a read error. The V and J genes are TRBV28 and TRBJ2-2; D unresolved. The CDR3 totals 12 residues. Germline V lookup: CDR1 MDHEN, CDR2 SYDVKM. As DNA, the CDR3 is TGTGCCTGCAGTACTACAACCGGGGAGCTGTTTTTT. The encoded protein is CACSTTTGELFF.

This clonotype was detected many times. The chain employs TRBV6-1 and TRBJ2-1, with 7 bases identical to TRBD1. Germline-derived CDR1 and CDR2 are MNHNS and SASEGT. The CDR3 totals 16 residues. Germline trimming cut 5 bases from V and 9 bases from J; bases unmatched to any gene: 16. The CDR3 here is CASSRQGISKGREQFF. Here the CDR3 DNA reads TGTGCCAGCAGTCGACAGGGTATTTCCAAGGGGCGTGAGCAGTTCTTC.

About this clonotype: This clone may be a read error of a much larger clone one base away. The chain recombines TRBV2 with TRBJ2-2; maybe TRBD2 (7 bases). The CDR3 runs 16 residues. Trimming took 10 bases from V and 5 from J, leaving 23 bases between them. The V gene's germline CDR1 is SNHLY and CDR2 FYNNEI. This CDR3 is CATKRGGAFPTGELFF. CDR3 bases: TGTGCCACCAAGAGGGGGGGGGCCTTCCCAACCGGGGAGCTGTTTTTT.

This clonotype was found a few times. A clone one base away is much larger, so this may be a read error. Because it lacks the conserved phenylalanine or tryptophan at the end, this CDR3 is likely a read error. V usage is TRBV28 and J usage is TRBJ1-2; 12 nucleotides agree with TRBD1. The J segment lost 7 bases and the V segment lost 1 base, leaving 4 bases of the junction unmatched. CDR3 size: 15 residues. Germline loops: CDR1 MDHEN, CDR2 SYDVKM. The CDR3 DNA reads TGTGCCAGCAGTTTATCGGGACAGGGGGCGGTTGGCTACACCCTC. It is translated as CASSLSGQGAVGYTL.

In this sample, this clonotype turned up many times. The rearrangement links TRBV18 to TRBJ1-5, with 11 positions matching TRBD1. CDR1 is KGHSH and CDR2 is LQKENI in the germline V gene. The CDR3 sequence is 15 residues long. Unmatched junction bases numbered 5, after V lost 4 bases and J lost 6 bases. CDR3 sequence: CASSQDRGLAQPQHF. In nucleotides, the CDR3 is TGTGCCAGCTCACAGGACAGGGGGCTGGCTCAGCCCCAGCATTTT.

This clonotype was recorded at least ten times. This chain links TRBV28 with TRBJ1-2, with TRBD1 matching 7 bases. Germline trimming cut 6 bases from V and 12 bases from J; bases unmatched to any gene: 10. The CDR3 consists of 12 residues. Looked up from germline, CDR1 is MDHEN and CDR2 is SYDVKM. Here the CDR3 DNA reads TGTGCCAGCAGCCGGGACAGTAGCGAGGACACCTTC. This translates into CASSRDSSEDTF.

The table lists this clonotype with a few counts. J is TRBJ1-2 and V is TRBV20-1; D gene uncertain. Trimming took off 6 bases at V and 4 bases at J, with 18 bases between the two ends. Germline CDR1 DFQATT, CDR2 SNEGSKA (reference sequence). CDR3 length: 14 residues. The CDR3 here is CSANDIIEGYGYTF. In DNA form, the CDR3 reads TGCAGTGCGAATGACATAATCGAGGGCTATGGCTACACCTTC.

The table lists this clonotype with many counts. This chain uses TRBV6-1 with TRBJ2-7; D is unresolved. This CDR3 is built from 13 residues. The V gene's germline CDR1 is MNHNS and CDR2 SASEGT. V dropped 3 bases and J dropped 3 bases, with 9 bases sitting between them. The CDR3 is CASSDDGGYEQYF. The DNA for the CDR3 is TGTGCCAGCAGTGATGACGGCGGCTACGAGCAGTACTTC.

The chain combines TRBV27 with TRBJ2-3; a weak D match, TRBD2 (6 bases). With 5 bases removed from V and 2 bases from J, the gap between germline ends came to 17 bases. This CDR3 is built from 16 residues. The germline gives CDR1 MNHEY, CDR2 SMNVEV (reference sequence). The CDR3 nucleotides are TGTGCCAGCAGTACCCGGTGGGACTTAAACACAGATACGCAGTATTTT. Translated: CASSTRWDLNTDTQYF.

This clonotype was counted ten times or more. The rearrangement joins TRBV3-1 to TRBJ2-7; tentative D call: TRBD2 (6 bases). Trimming removed 2 bases at V and 8 bases at J, with 16 bases between. The germline CDR1 and CDR2 sequences are LGHDT and YNNKEL (reference sequence). This CDR3 contains 14 residues. The CDR3 DNA reads TGTGCCAGCAGCCAAACGGGCGGGGCTACGAAGCAGTACTTC. Residues: CASSQTGGATKQYF.

There are many counts of this clonotype. The V call is TRBV28, the J call TRBJ1-1; D remains unclear. The CDR3 length is 14 residues. CDR1 is MDHEN and CDR2 is SYDVKM in the germline V gene. V was trimmed by 4 bases and J by 1 base, leaving 10 bases between them. The CDR3 here is CASSWEPGNTEAFF. The DNA of the CDR3 is TGTGCCAGCAGTTGGGAGCCAGGGAACACTGAAGCTTTCTTT.

This clonotype was recorded many times. The chain recombines TRBV29-1 with TRBJ2-5; D is undetermined. CDR3 length equals 14 residues. The germline CDR1 and CDR2 sequences are SQVTM and ANQGSEA. V was cut by 3 bases and J by 2 bases, with 13 bases left in between. The CDR3 protein is CSVESAVGQETQYF. The DNA of the CDR3 is TGCAGCGTTGAGTCGGCGGTAGGTCAAGAGACCCAGTACTTC. Variable domain in full (rest from reference TRBV29-1 and TRBJ2-5): SAVISQKPSRDICQRGTSLTIQCQVDSQVTMMFWYRQQPGQSLTLIATANQGSEATYESGFVIDKFPISRPNLTFSTLTVSNMSPEDSSIYLCSVESAVGQETQYFGPGTRLLVL.

This clonotype was counted only a few times. The chain has TRBV28 and TRBJ2-7, with unresolved D. The V and J ends lost 8 bases and 9 bases respectively, with 20 bases between them. CDR1 and CDR2 from the germline V gene are MDHEN and SYDVKM. This CDR3 is 13 amino acids long. The CDR3 DNA is TGTGCCAGCGGTTCAACGCTGGGTCGCGGGCAGTACTTC. It codes for CASGSTLGRGQYF.

This chain connects TRBV4-3 to TRBJ1-2; D is undetermined. Germline V gives CDR1 LGHNA, CDR2 YSLEER. V lost 0 bases, J lost 0 bases, and 11 bases lay in between. The CDR3 length is 16 residues. The CDR3 spells CASSQERNSPNYGYTF. CDR3 DNA: TGCGCCAGCAGCCAAGAGAGGAACTCACCTAACTATGGCTACACCTTC.

This clonotype turned up a few times. The CDR3 sequence: CASSLLGGSEQYF. The CDR3 DNA sequence: TGCGCCAGCAGCCTGCTAGGGGGCTCCGAGCAGTACTTC. This chain connects TRBV4-1 to TRBJ2-7; 7 bases are shared with TRBD1. CDR1 MGHRA and CDR2 YSYEKL come from the germline V gene. This CDR3 has 13 residues. The junction had 6 bases not matched to a gene; V was cut back by 4 bases and J by 6 bases.

Ten or more counts support this clonotype. This sequence joins TRBV28 and TRBJ2-7; 9 bases match TRBD2. V shed 1 base and J 5 bases; nucleotides not matched to a gene: 3. Germline CDR1 and CDR2: MDHEN and SYDVKM. The CDR3 extends over 14 amino acids. In DNA form, the CDR3 reads TGTGCCAGCAGTTTATCGAGACTAGCGGACGAGCAGTACTTC. Translated, it gives CASSLSRLADEQYF. The full variable domain, completed using reference TRBV28 and TRBJ2-7, is DVKVTQSSRYLVKRTGEKVFLECVQDMDHENMFWYRQDPGLGLRLIYFSYDVKMKEKGDIPEGYSVSREKKERFSLILESASTNQTSMYLCASSLSRLADEQYFGPGTRLTVT.

This clonotype has ten or more counts. The rearrangement joins TRBV12-3 or TRBV12-4 to TRBJ2-3; D is unresolved. CDR3 length: 14 residues. The V end lost 5 bases, the J end lost 4 bases, and 13 bases lay between the germline ends. The CDR3, as DNA: TGTGCCAGCAGTCCCCGGGTAGGGTCAGATACGCAGTATTTT. Residues: CASSPRVGSDTQYF.

This clonotype was counted only a few times. The V gene is TRBV18, the J gene TRBJ2-3; D is unresolved. Trimming pared 3 bases from V and 6 bases from J, leaving 10 bases between. The germline CDR1 and CDR2 sequences are KGHSH and LQKENI. The length of the CDR3 is 13 residues. The DNA for the CDR3 is TGTGCCAGCTCACCCCCGTCCCGTGATACGCAGTATTTT. It specifies CASSPPSRDTQYF.

This clonotype appeared many times. This chain joins TRBV11-2 and TRBJ1-1; D gene unclear. The germline V gene has CDR1 SGHAT and CDR2 FQNNGV. With 4 bases removed from V and 6 bases from J, the gap between germline ends came to 9 bases. The CDR3 has 12 amino acids. The CDR3 sequence is CASSSSGPEAFF. The DNA for the CDR3 is TGTGCCAGCAGCTCCTCGGGCCCTGAAGCTTTCTTT. Looking up the rest from reference TRBV11-2 and TRBJ1-1 gives the full variable domain: EAGVAQSPRYKIIEKRQSVAFWCNPISGHATLYWYQQILGQGPKLLIQFQNNGVVDDSQLPKDRFSAERLKGVDSTLKIQPAKLEDSAVYLCASSSSGPEAFFGQGTRLTVV.

CDR3 nucleotides: TGCGCCAGCGGGACCACCGCATGGGAGACCCAGTACTTC. Its translation is CASGTTAWETQYF. The rearrangement links TRBV4-1 to TRBJ2-5; either TRBD1 or TRBD2 may supply D (5 bases each). Germline V gives CDR1 MGHRA, CDR2 YSYEKL. V was pared by 8 bases and J by 5 bases, with 15 bases between. This CDR3 is 13 amino acids long.

This clonotype has at least ten counts. This chain connects TRBV11-3 to TRBJ2-7, with 11 bases identical to TRBD2. CDR3 size: 19 residues. V dropped 11 bases and J dropped 1; count of bases not matched to a gene: 22. The germline CDR1 and CDR2 sequences are SGHNT and YENEEA. The CDR3, as DNA: TGTGCCCACCCCCTCGCTAGCGGGAGGCCTAATTCCAATTCCTACGAGCAGTACTTC. Its translation is CAHPLASGRPNSNSYEQYF.

This clonotype was recorded at least ten times. The J gene is TRBJ2-7, the V gene TRBV27; no definite D call. V was pared by 2 bases and J by 1 base, with 9 bases between. This CDR3 comprises 14 residues. The germline V gene has CDR1 MNHEY and CDR2 SMNVEV (reference sequence). CDR3 nucleotides: TGTGCCAGCAGTTTAGGAGCGCAGTCCTACGAGCAGTACTTC. Protein: CASSLGAQSYEQYF.